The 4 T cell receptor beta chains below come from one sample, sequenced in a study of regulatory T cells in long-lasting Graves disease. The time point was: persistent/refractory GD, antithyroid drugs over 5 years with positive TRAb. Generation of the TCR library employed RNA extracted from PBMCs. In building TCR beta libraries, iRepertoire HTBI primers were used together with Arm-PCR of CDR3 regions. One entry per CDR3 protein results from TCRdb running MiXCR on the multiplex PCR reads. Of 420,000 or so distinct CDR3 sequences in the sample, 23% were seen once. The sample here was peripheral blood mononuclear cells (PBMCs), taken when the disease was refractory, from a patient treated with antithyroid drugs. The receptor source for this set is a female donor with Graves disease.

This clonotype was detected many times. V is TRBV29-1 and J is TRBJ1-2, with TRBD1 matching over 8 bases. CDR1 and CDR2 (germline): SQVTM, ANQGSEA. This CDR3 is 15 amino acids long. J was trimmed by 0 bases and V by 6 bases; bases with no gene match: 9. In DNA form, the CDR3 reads TGCAGCGTGAACAGGGGGAGTCCCTCTAACTATGGCTACACCTTC. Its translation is CSVNRGSPSNYGYTF.

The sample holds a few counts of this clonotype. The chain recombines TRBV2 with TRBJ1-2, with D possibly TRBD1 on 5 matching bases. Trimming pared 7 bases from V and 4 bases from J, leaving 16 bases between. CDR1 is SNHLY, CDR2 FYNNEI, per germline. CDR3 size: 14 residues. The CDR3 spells CASIPGRGAYGYTF. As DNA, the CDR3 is TGTGCCAGCATCCCAGGGAGGGGTGCCTATGGCTACACCTTC.

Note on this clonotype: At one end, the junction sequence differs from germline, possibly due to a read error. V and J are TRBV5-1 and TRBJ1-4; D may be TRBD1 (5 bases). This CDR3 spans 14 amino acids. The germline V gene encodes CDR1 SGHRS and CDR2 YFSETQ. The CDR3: CASSEGPNNEKLFF. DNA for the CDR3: TGTGCCAGCAGCGAGGGACCCAATAATGAAAAACTGTTTTTT.

As DNA, the CDR3 is TGTGCCACCAATCCTCGGGGGACTCCGAACAATGAGCAGTTCTTC. Protein product: CATNPRGTPNNEQFF. The chain combines TRBV12-3 or TRBV12-4 with TRBJ2-1; tentative D call: TRBD2 (6 bases). The V end lost 10 bases, the J end lost 5 bases, and 21 bases lay between the germline ends. This CDR3 is built from 15 residues.